This TCR beta chain was captured by sequencing in a study of blood T cells in healthy people across ages. A sample-barcoded 5' primer and a J-beta primer mix were used in a second PCR of roughly 7 to 11 cycles. In TCRdb, the 5' RACE reads were re-called with MiXCR into one record per CDR3 protein. The sample lists roughly 800,000 distinct CDR3 sequences, under 40% occurring once. The V end lost 2 bases, the J end lost 4 bases, and 15 bases lay between the germline ends. This CDR3 region has 15 residues. Germline assignment: CDR1 SGHVS and CDR2 FNYEAQ. This TCR was recovered from a man between 18 and 35 years old in good health. The specimen was blood. V is TRBV7-6 and J is TRBJ2-7, with D perhaps matching TRBD2 (5 bases). CDR3: CASSLKPSGGYEQYF. In DNA form, the CDR3 reads TGTGCCAGCAGCTTAAAGCCAAGCGGCGGTTACGAGCAGTACTTC.